These 28 T cell receptor beta chains came from one sample sequenced in a study of blood T cell repertoires in COVID-19. Assay: immunoSEQ multiplex PCR; the TCRdb copy retains only in-frame clones and omits some. This sample has 100,000 to 150,000 clones, with approximately 85% found just once. The specimen sequenced was peripheral blood. Every receptor here comes from a woman of 80 years or more with COVID-19, enrolled during active disease.

The genes are TRBV3-1 (or the pseudogene TRBV3-2) and TRBJ2-3, with 9 bases aligning to TRBD2. V lost 3 bases, J lost 2 bases, and 3 bases stayed unmatched. The CDR3 has 15 residues. Germline V gene sequence: CDR1 LGHDT, CDR2 YNNKEL (reference sequence). CDR3 amino acids: CASSQTSGHTDTQYF. For the CDR3, the DNA is TGTGCCAGCAGCCAGACTAGCGGACACACAGATACGCAGTATTTT.

This chain links TRBV20-1 with TRBJ1-2; D gene ambiguous. V shed 3 bases and J shed 4 bases, with 15 bases lying between them. The CDR3 contains 14 residues. CDR1 is DFQATT, CDR2 SNEGSKA, per germline (reference sequence). CDR3 loop: CSASPLAGSYGYTF. For the CDR3, the DNA is TGCAGTGCTAGTCCCCTCGCGGGGTCCTATGGCTACACCTTC.

The V call is TRBV7-9, the J call TRBJ2-3, with D possibly being TRBD1 (6 bases). Germline V CDR1 and CDR2: SEHNR, FQNEAQ (reference sequence). The CDR3 is 14 residues long. V lost 4 bases, J lost 2 bases, and 10 bases lay in between. DNA for the CDR3: TGTGCCAGCAGCTCGGACAGAAACACAGATACGCAGTATTTT. It is translated as CASSSDRNTDTQYF. Based on the CDR3 plus reference TRBV7-9 and TRBJ2-3, the full variable domain is DTGVSQNPRHKITKRGQNVTFRCDPISEHNRLYWYRQTLGQGPEFLTYFQNEAQLEKSRLLSDRFSAERPKGSFSTLEIQRTEQGDSAMYLCASSSDRNTDTQYFGPGTRLTVL.

The chain has TRBV6-5 and TRBJ2-7, with D perhaps matching TRBD2 (6 bases). Germline lookup yields CDR1 MNHEY and CDR2 SVGAGI. The V gene lost 7 bases and the J gene lost 4 bases, with 11 bases spanning the gap. The CDR3 has 12 residues. This chain's CDR3 is CASMGEAYEQYF. CDR3 nucleotides: TGTGCCAGCATGGGGGAGGCGTACGAGCAGTACTTC.

This rearrangement joins TRBV10-3 to TRBJ2-3, with TRBD1 matching over 8 bases. Unmatched junction bases numbered 7, after V lost 4 bases and J lost 4 bases. CDR1 is ENHRY, CDR2 SYGVKD, per germline. The CDR3 covers 15 residues. CDR3 in amino acids: CAISAGQDGPDTQYF. The CDR3 DNA reads as TGTGCCATCAGTGCGGGACAGGATGGCCCAGATACGCAGTATTTT.

This rearrangement joins TRBV5-6 to TRBJ2-5; D is unresolved. Germline loops: CDR1 SGHDT, CDR2 YYEEEE. The CDR3 length is 14 residues. Trimming took off 4 bases at V and 0 bases at J, with 10 bases between the two ends. Here the CDR3 reads CASSTLQYQETQYF. The CDR3, as DNA: TGTGCCAGCAGCACCTTGCAGTACCAAGAGACCCAGTACTTC.

This clone has only one observation. V usage is TRBV5-1 and J usage is TRBJ2-7, with 7 bases matching TRBD1. Germline CDR1 SGHRS, CDR2 YFSETQ. The CDR3 contains 15 residues. V lost 4 bases and J lost 3; bases outside the gene matches: 10. DNA for the CDR3: TGCGCCAGCAGCCCAGGGATGACAGGGTTCTACGAGCAGTACTTC. As protein: CASSPGMTGFYEQYF.

The chain links TRBV20-1 to TRBJ2-2, with 11 bases lining up with TRBD2. Looked up from germline, CDR1 is DFQATT and CDR2 is SNEGSKA (reference sequence). The CDR3 runs to 16 residues. V was pared by 3 bases and J by 6 bases, with 9 bases of the junction left unmatched. This CDR3 is CSASGSGRAGPGELFF. For the CDR3, the DNA is TGCAGTGCTAGTGGTAGCGGGAGGGCCGGGCCCGGGGAGCTGTTTTTT.

For the CDR3, the DNA is TGTGCCAGCAGTGAAACGTGGCAGTCACGTGAAGCTTTCTTT. Its protein is CASSETWQSREAFF. The chain joins TRBV6-1 to TRBJ1-1; D ambiguous. The V gene's germline CDR1 is MNHNS and CDR2 SASEGT. The germline V and J ends were trimmed by 2 bases and 7 bases, with 14 bases remaining between them. The CDR3 has 14 residues.

This clone has just a few counts. V and J are TRBV5-1 and TRBJ1-2, with TRBD1 identical over 9 bases. V gave up 8 bases and J gave up 2 bases; unmatched junction bases: 13. CDR1 is SGHRS, CDR2 YFSETQ, per germline. The CDR3 spans 16 residues. Written as DNA, the CDR3 is TGCGCCAGTCGGGAACAGGGGGCGCGTACGAACTATGGCTACACCTTC. Amino acid sequence: CASREQGARTNYGYTF.

The V call is TRBV2, the J call TRBJ1-1; D ambiguous. This CDR3 is built from 13 residues. The germline gives CDR1 SNHLY, CDR2 FYNNEI. With 7 bases removed from V and 1 base from J, the gap between germline ends came to 10 bases. This CDR3 reads CASNPESNTEAFF. For the CDR3, the DNA is TGTGCCAGCAATCCGGAGTCGAACACTGAAGCTTTCTTT.

This chain connects TRBV20-1 to TRBJ1-2; D remains ambiguous. This CDR3 spans 11 amino acids. Germline V gene data show CDR1 as DFQATT and CDR2 as SNEGSKA (reference sequence). V was cut by 6 bases and J by 2 bases, with 7 bases left in between. In DNA, the CDR3 is TGCAGTGCGATAGCAAACTATGGCTACACCTTC. Protein product: CSAIANYGYTF.

The chain joins TRBV6-4 to TRBJ2-7; 7 bases agree with TRBD2. CDR3 length: 14 amino acids. The V segment lost 8 bases and the J segment 4 bases; nucleotides outside the gene matches: 11. CDR1 is MRHNA, CDR2 SNTAGT, per germline. The CDR3, as DNA: TGTGCCAGCGGCTGGGAGGGGAATCGGTACGAGCAGTACTTC. Translation: CASGWEGNRYEQYF.

Here the CDR3 reads CASSSPAGRNTEAFF. CDR3 in DNA: TGTGCCAGCAGCTCTCCGGCAGGGCGAAACACTGAAGCTTTCTTT. The rearrangement links TRBV7-2 to TRBJ1-1; maybe TRBD1 (5 bases). V was shortened by 4 bases and J by 2 bases, with 14 bases between the two germline ends. Germline loops: CDR1 SGHTA, CDR2 FQGNSA. This CDR3 spans 15 amino acids. Together with reference TRBV7-2 and TRBJ1-1, the CDR3 gives the full variable domain: GAGVSQSPSNKVTEKGKDVELRCDPISGHTALYWYRQSLGQGLEFLIYFQGNSAPDKSGLPSDRFSAERTGGSVSTLTIQRTQQEDSAVYLCASSSPAGRNTEAFFGQGTRLTVV.

V and J are TRBV28 and TRBJ2-3, with D possibly being TRBD2 (6 bases). Germline CDR1 is MDHEN and CDR2 is SYDVKM. The CDR3 extends over 15 amino acids. The V end lost 4 bases, the J end lost 3 bases, and 14 bases lay between the germline ends. The CDR3 DNA is TGTGCCAGCAGTTCGCCCCATCTAGCGACAGATACGCAGTATTTT. It specifies CASSSPHLATDTQYF.

The chain is built from TRBV5-1 and TRBJ2-7; TRBD1 matches 7 bases. This CDR3 is 14 amino acids long. The ends lost 6 bases at V and 0 bases at J; junction bases unmatched: 6. Germline V CDR1 and CDR2: SGHRS, YFSETQ. DNA of the CDR3: TGCGCCAGCATCTGGGACAGCCGCTCCTACGAGCAGTACTTC. Its protein is CASIWDSRSYEQYF. Looking up the rest from reference TRBV5-1 and TRBJ2-7 gives the full variable domain: KAGVTQTPRYLIKTRGQQVTLSCSPISGHRSVSWYQQTPGQGLQFLFEYFSETQRNKGNFPGRFSGRQFSNSRSEMNVSTLELGDSALYLCASIWDSRSYEQYFGPGTRLTVT.

V usage is TRBV19 and J usage is TRBJ1-2; D is ambiguous. The CDR3 length is 14 residues. CDR1 LNHDA and CDR2 SQIVND come from the germline V gene (reference sequence). V lost 10 bases and J lost 1, with 16 bases in between. CDR3 sequence (DNA): TGTGCCACCTCCCCCGTCGGGGTTAACTATGGCTACACCTTC. This translates into CATSPVGVNYGYTF. Full variable domain (missing parts from reference TRBV19 and TRBJ1-2): DGGITQSPKYLFRKEGQNVTLSCEQNLNHDAMYWYRQDPGQGLRLIYYSQIVNDFQKGDIAEGYSVSREKKESFPLTVTSAQKNPTAFYLCATSPVGVNYGYTFGSGTRLTVV.

The V call is TRBV18, the J call TRBJ2-2, with D perhaps matching TRBD1 (5 bases). V was shortened by 3 bases and J by 5 bases, with 13 bases between the two germline ends. CDR3 length: 15 amino acids. CDR1 is KGHSH and CDR2 is LQKENI in the germline V gene. CDR3 amino acids: CASSPTGATTGELFF. As DNA, the CDR3 is TGTGCCAGCTCACCCACAGGAGCAACTACCGGGGAGCTGTTTTTT.

The CDR3 is CSVTPGLAGGPRPYEQYF. DNA for the CDR3: TGCAGCGTAACCCCTGGGCTAGCGGGAGGGCCGCGTCCCTACGAGCAGTACTTC. The chain has TRBV29-1 and TRBJ2-7, with 12 bases that match TRBD2. The CDR3 contains 18 residues. V lost 6 bases, J lost 2 bases, and 17 bases stayed unmatched. Germline V gene data show CDR1 as SQVTM and CDR2 as ANQGSEA.

The rearrangement joins TRBV5-3 to TRBJ2-1, with 8 bases that match TRBD2. TRBV5-3 carries the ORF label, with uncertain function. The ends lost 0 bases at V and 9 bases at J; junction bases unmatched: 5. The CDR3 is 14 residues long. Written as DNA, the CDR3 is TGTGCCAGAAGCTTGGCCGGGCTAGCGGGTGAGCAGTTCTTC. As protein: CARSLAGLAGEQFF.

The chain couples TRBV12-3 or TRBV12-4 to TRBJ1-2; D perhaps matches TRBD1 (5 bases). The CDR3 consists of 12 residues. The germline V and J ends were trimmed by 5 bases and 8 bases, with 12 bases remaining between them. The CDR3 DNA reads TGTGCCAGCAGTCTGTACAGGAGCGGCTACACCTTC. Encoded protein: CASSLYRSGYTF.

The CDR3 sequence is CASSLGTGGQPQHF. CDR3 coding DNA: TGCGCCAGCAGCTTGGGAACAGGGGGACAGCCCCAGCATTTT. This sequence joins TRBV5-1 and TRBJ1-5; TRBD1 matches 8 bases. The germline gives CDR1 SGHRS, CDR2 YFSETQ. V lost 0 bases to trimming and J lost 7 bases; unmatched junction nucleotides: 3. The CDR3 length is 14 residues. The variable domain in full, with the rest retrieved from reference TRBV5-1 and TRBJ1-5, is KAGVTQTPRYLIKTRGQQVTLSCSPISGHRSVSWYQQTPGQGLQFLFEYFSETQRNKGNFPGRFSGRQFSNSRSEMNVSTLELGDSALYLCASSLGTGGQPQHFGDGTRLSIL.

The chain has TRBV5-6 and TRBJ2-7; 7 bases match TRBD1. This CDR3 is 15 amino acids long. Germline V gives CDR1 SGHDT, CDR2 YYEEEE. V shed 0 bases, J shed 3 bases, and the junction held 6 bases outside the gene matches. CDR3 residues: CASSLAARGYYEQYF. The DNA of the CDR3 is TGTGCCAGCAGCTTGGCCGCCAGGGGGTACTACGAGCAGTACTTC.

The J gene is TRBJ1-1, the V gene TRBV7-2; 8 nucleotides align to TRBD1. V shed 1 base and J 5 bases; nucleotides not matched to a gene: 6. The V gene's germline CDR1 is SGHTA and CDR2 FQGNSA. This CDR3 contains 15 residues. The CDR3 DNA reads as TGTGCCAGCAGCTTAGGAGGACAGGGACGAACTGAAGCTTTCTTT. It codes for CASSLGGQGRTEAFF.

V is TRBV27 and J is TRBJ2-3; TRBD1 aligns across 9 bases. The CDR3 has 15 residues. Looked up from germline, CDR1 is MNHEY and CDR2 is SMNVEV (reference sequence). V lost 7 bases and J lost 2; bases outside the gene matches: 7. The CDR3 region is CASNKRDRVTDTQYF. In nucleotides, the CDR3 is TGTGCCAGCAATAAACGGGACAGGGTCACAGATACGCAGTATTTT.

This chain connects TRBV18 to TRBJ2-5; tentatively, D is TRBD1 (5 bases). The CDR3 runs 15 residues. The V gene's germline CDR1 is KGHSH and CDR2 LQKENI. V was pared by 2 bases and J by 3 bases, with 13 bases between. CDR3 bases: TGTGCCAGCTCACCATTTAATGGCAGGGAAGAGACCCAGTACTTC. This gives the protein CASSPFNGREETQYF.

V usage is TRBV4-1 and J usage is TRBJ1-4; no firm D call. The CDR3 spans 13 residues. Trimming pared 1 base from V and 7 bases from J, leaving 7 bases between. The germline V gene has CDR1 MGHRA and CDR2 YSYEKL. CDR3 amino acids: CASSQVASEKLFF. The CDR3 coding sequence is TGCGCCAGCAGCCAAGTGGCCAGTGAAAAACTGTTTTTT.

This sequence joins TRBV5-4 and TRBJ2-5; D may be TRBD1 (6 bases). The germline gives CDR1 SGHNT, CDR2 YYREEE (reference sequence). V was pared by 4 bases and J by 2 bases, with 12 bases between. The CDR3 extends over 14 amino acids. The CDR3 sequence: CASSTERGQETQYF. DNA of the CDR3: TGTGCCAGCAGCACCGAGAGGGGGCAAGAGACCCAGTACTTC.